These 19 T cell receptor beta chains share one sample of origin, sequenced in a study of a mutant IDH1 vaccine in newly diagnosed glioma. The time point denotes: week 5, during vaccination. Each vaccine dose was 300 ug of mutant IDH1 20-mer peptide, with topical imiquimod. Assay used: immunoSEQ multiplex PCR; TCRdb lists only in-frame clones, some missing. The repertoire holds 25,000 to 30,000 clones, around 92% seen once, with over 15% in the top ten. The antigens of these receptors remain unknown. Sequenced material: PBMCs, taken from a glioma patient whose treatment included an IDH1 peptide vaccine. The source of these receptors is a man aged 18 to 29 with glioma.

This clone was seen once. The rearrangement uses TRBV5-5 and TRBJ1-2; D possibly corresponds to TRBD1 (6 bases). From germline, CDR1 is SGHKS and CDR2 YYEKEE (reference sequence). Trimming removed 0 bases from V and 4 bases from J, with 7 bases in between. The CDR3 spans 13 residues. The CDR3 DNA reads as TGTGCCAGCAGCTTGGACAGGGTCTATGGCTACACCTTC. It specifies CASSLDRVYGYTF.

The chain links TRBV5-6 to TRBJ1-1, with D maybe TRBD1 (6 bases). CDR1 and CDR2 from the germline V gene are SGHDT and YYEEEE. V was clipped by 9 bases and J by 0 bases, with 9 bases between them. The CDR3 runs to 12 residues. The CDR3 DNA sequence: TGTGCCACGGGGGCAGTGAACACTGAAGCTTTCTTT. It is translated as CATGAVNTEAFF.

This clone was seen a single time. The J gene is TRBJ1-1, the V gene TRBV6-5, with D uncertain. Germline V gene data show CDR1 as MNHEY and CDR2 as SVGAGI. The CDR3 runs 13 residues. Trimming took 2 bases from V and 1 from J, leaving 5 bases between them. This chain's CDR3 is CASSYTKNTEAFF. CDR3 DNA sequence: TGTGCCAGCAGTTACACGAAGAACACTGAAGCTTTCTTT.

The chain couples TRBV9 to TRBJ2-1; tentatively, D is TRBD1 or TRBD2 (5 bases each). Germline CDR1 reads SGDLS; CDR2 reads YYNGEE. The CDR3 has 15 amino acids. The germline V and J ends were trimmed by 4 bases and 8 bases, with 19 bases remaining between them. The CDR3 nucleotides read TGTGCCAGCAGCTTAGGGACGCTCCATACCGATGAGCAGTTCTTC. Protein product: CASSLGTLHTDEQFF. The full variable domain, its missing parts supplied by reference TRBV9 and TRBJ2-1, is DSGVTQTPKHLITATGQRVTLRCSPRSGDLSVYWYQQSLDQGLQFLIQYYNGEERAKGNILERFSAQQFPDLHSELNLSSLELGDSALYFCASSLGTLHTDEQFFGPGTRLTVL.

This clone appeared a single time. V gene TRBV2 combines with J gene TRBJ2-5; D not resolved. Trimming left V 8 bases short and J 1 base short, with 8 bases between. CDR3 size: 12 residues. Per germline, CDR1 SNHLY and CDR2 FYNNEI. This chain's CDR3 is CASSNTQETQYF. CDR3 DNA sequence: TGTGCCAGCTCGAATACCCAAGAGACCCAGTACTTC.

This clone was found once. The CDR3 protein is CASSPGGNTEAFF. In nucleotides, the CDR3 is TGTGCCAGCAGCCCGGGGGGAAACACTGAAGCTTTCTTT. The chain couples TRBV7-9 to TRBJ1-1, with a possible D match to TRBD1 (5 bases). The germline CDR1 and CDR2 sequences are SEHNR and FQNEAQ (reference sequence). The CDR3 is made up of 13 amino acids. Trimming removed 5 bases from V and 2 bases from J, with 9 bases in between.

The gene calls are TRBV27 and TRBJ2-7, with D perhaps assigned TRBD1 or TRBD2 (5 bases each). The V and J ends lost 9 bases and 2 bases respectively, with 17 bases between them. CDR3 length equals 14 residues. CDR1 is MNHEY, CDR2 SMNVEV, per germline (reference sequence). In nucleotides, the CDR3 is TGTGCCAGTTGGCTAGCCGGGGACCCCTACGAGCAGTACTTC. Amino acid sequence: CASWLAGDPYEQYF.

The rearrangement uses TRBV7-2 and TRBJ1-2; a weak D match, TRBD1 (5 bases). The V gene lost 5 bases and the J gene lost 5 bases, with 15 bases spanning the gap. CDR3 length: 14 residues. Germline CDR1 is SGHTA and CDR2 is FQGNSA. The CDR3 sequence: CASSVGQGYYGYTF. CDR3 coding DNA: TGTGCCAGCAGCGTCGGACAAGGTTATTATGGCTACACCTTC.

The gene calls are TRBV7-9 and TRBJ2-3; D uncertain. In germline, CDR1 is SEHNR, CDR2 FQNEAQ (reference sequence). V was trimmed by 1 base and J by 0 bases, leaving 5 bases between them. This CDR3 comprises 14 residues. The CDR3 is CASSLDHSTDTQYF. DNA of the CDR3: TGTGCCAGCAGCTTAGACCATAGCACAGATACGCAGTATTTT.

The chain couples TRBV7-9 to TRBJ2-1, with D uncertain. Germline V gene sequence: CDR1 SEHNR, CDR2 FQNEAQ (reference sequence). This CDR3 is built from 12 residues. The ends were cut back, 1 base at V and 10 bases at J, with 8 bases in the middle. CDR3 protein: CASSLESVEQFF. CDR3 nucleotide sequence: TGTGCCAGCAGCTTAGAAAGCGTAGAGCAGTTCTTC.

The rearrangement uses TRBV7-9 and TRBJ1-2, with no clear D. The ends were cut back, 5 bases at V and 3 bases at J, with 13 bases in the middle. CDR1 and CDR2 (germline): SEHNR, FQNEAQ (reference sequence). The CDR3 sequence is 14 residues long. CDR3 in DNA: TGTGCCAGCAGCGTCACGACGGGGTACTATGGCTACACCTTC. Its translation is CASSVTTGYYGYTF.

This chain uses TRBV6-5 with TRBJ2-3, with D possibly being TRBD1 (5 bases). Germline CDR1 reads MNHEY; CDR2 reads SVGAGI. The CDR3 length is 13 residues. V lost 7 bases to trimming and J lost 5 bases, with 13 bases between them. This CDR3 reads CASTFRVGDTQYF. CDR3 DNA: TGTGCCAGCACCTTCAGGGTAGGAGATACGCAGTATTTT.

There are a few counts of this clone. V gene TRBV7-2 combines with J gene TRBJ2-2; weak D call: TRBD1 (6 bases). The CDR3 loop spans 14 amino acids. V was pared by 8 bases and J by 3 bases, with 13 bases between. CDR1 is SGHTA and CDR2 is FQGNSA in the germline V gene. The DNA of the CDR3 is TGTGCCAGCCGGCGAGGGGGAGACACCGGGGAGCTGTTTTTT. It is translated as CASRRGGDTGELFF.

The chain carries TRBV29-1 and TRBJ2-2, with 7 bases lining up with TRBD2. CDR3 length: 14 residues. Germline trimming cut 3 bases from V and 5 bases from J; bases unmatched to any gene: 6. Germline CDR1 is SQVTM and CDR2 is ANQGSEA. Written as DNA, the CDR3 is TGCAGCGTTGAGGGCGGGAGTCGAACCGGGGAGCTGTTTTTT. The encoded protein is CSVEGGSRTGELFF.

The chain carries TRBV5-1 and TRBJ1-2; 8 nucleotides align to TRBD1. V dropped 1 base and J dropped 6; count of bases not matched to a gene: 11. Germline CDR1 is SGHRS and CDR2 is YFSETQ. This CDR3 has 16 amino acids. The CDR3 region has the DNA TGCGCCAGCAGCTTGTTCCGGGACAGGAATCCGCATGGCTACACCTTC. Translation: CASSLFRDRNPHGYTF.

The rearrangement joins TRBV28 to TRBJ2-7, with D tentatively TRBD2 (5 bases). CDR3 length: 14 amino acids. V was trimmed by 6 bases and J by 2 bases, leaving 14 bases between them. Germline values: CDR1 MDHEN, CDR2 SYDVKM. DNA of the CDR3: TGTGCCAGCAGGCCAGCCGGGGTAACCTACGAGCAGTACTTC. It specifies CASRPAGVTYEQYF.

This chain uses TRBV4-2 with TRBJ2-6; a weak D match, TRBD1 (6 bases). There are 16 residues in the CDR3. V lost 3 bases to trimming and J lost 0 bases, with 9 bases between them. Germline loops: CDR1 LGHNA, CDR2 YNFKEQ. This CDR3 is CASSQHRDSGANVLTF. CDR3 sequence (DNA): TGTGCCAGCAGCCAGCACAGGGACTCTGGGGCCAACGTCCTGACTTTC.

The gene calls are TRBV2 and TRBJ2-7, with 7 bases that match TRBD2. The CDR3 length is 14 residues. V trimming: 6 bases; J trimming: 2 bases; junction bases outside the gene matches: 7. Germline CDR1 and CDR2: SNHLY and FYNNEI. The CDR3 region has the DNA TGTGCCAGCAGGGGAGGGGAGGCGCCCTACGAGCAGTACTTC. Protein sequence: CASRGGEAPYEQYF.

The V gene is TRBV6-5, the J gene TRBJ1-1; D is ambiguous. The CDR3 is 15 amino acids. Trimming took 6 bases from V and 0 from J, leaving 14 bases between them. Germline assignment: CDR1 MNHEY and CDR2 SVGAGI. CDR3 sequence reads: CASSYYRGMNTEAFF. DNA of the CDR3: TGTGCCAGCAGCTATTATCGGGGAATGAACACTGAAGCTTTCTTT.